Presented here are 4 T cell receptor beta chains from one specimen sequenced in a study of T cells after yellow fever vaccination. TCRdb analysed the 5' RACE reads with MiXCR anew, one entry per CDR3 protein. The sample has tens of thousands of distinct CDR3 sequences, 5% to 8% seen once. Sequences were derived from CD8+ T cells sorted from PBMCs, sampled about 41 days after the first yellow fever vaccination. Every receptor here comes from a young man who received the YFV17D yellow fever vaccine.

This clonotype was counted ten times or more. The chain links TRBV4-1 to TRBJ2-7; TRBD1 is a possible D gene (7 bases). The CDR3 sequence is 15 residues long. V was trimmed by 4 bases and J by 0 bases, leaving 13 bases between them. CDR1 and CDR2 (germline): MGHRA, YSYEKL. This chain's CDR3 is CASSLRGESSYEQYF. As DNA, the CDR3 is TGCGCCAGCAGCCTCAGGGGGGAAAGCTCCTACGAGCAGTACTTC.

The rearrangement uses TRBV6-5 and TRBJ2-1; a weak D match, TRBD2 (5 bases). This CDR3 region has 13 residues. Germline V gene sequence: CDR1 MNHEY, CDR2 SVGAGI. Trimming cost V 4 bases and J 7 bases, with 11 bases left between them. CDR3 residues: CASSWYGRNEQFF. The CDR3 DNA reads TGTGCCAGCAGTTGGTATGGGAGAAATGAGCAGTTCTTC.

This clonotype was recorded a few times. The chain links TRBV6-5 to TRBJ2-5; D unclear. V was shortened by 2 bases and J by 2 bases, with 15 bases between the two germline ends. Germline V gene data show CDR1 as MNHEY and CDR2 as SVGAGI. The CDR3 has 16 residues. This chain's CDR3 is CASSYPQLGRQETQYF. The CDR3 region has the DNA TGTGCCAGCAGTTACCCCCAATTGGGTCGTCAAGAGACCCAGTACTTC.

This clonotype was counted a few times. The chain couples TRBV29-1 to TRBJ2-4; 12 nucleotides agree with TRBD2. Germline V gene lookup returns CDR1 SQVTM and CDR2 ANQGSEA. V gave up 4 bases and J gave up 7 bases; unmatched junction bases: 5. CDR3 length: 14 residues. In DNA, the CDR3 is TGCAGCGTTGGGACTAGCGGGGATCGGAACATTCAGTACTTC. As protein: CSVGTSGDRNIQYF.